This entry lists 19 T cell receptor beta chains sequenced from one sample in a study of graft-versus-host responses after intestinal transplantation. Clones were sequenced by immunoSEQ multiplex PCR, and TCRdb holds only the in-frame ones, with some missing. The repertoire holds 21,000 or so clones, with roughly 87% as singletons. This specimen was PBMCs, taken 65 to 70 days after intestinal transplantation. The receptors derive from a human patient who received an intestinal transplant, so some T cells may come from the graft donor.

The chain combines TRBV2 with TRBJ1-5; possibly TRBD1 for D (6 bases). Per the germline V gene, CDR1 is SNHLY and CDR2 is FYNNEI. V lost 5 bases, J lost 5 bases, and 13 bases lay in between. CDR3 length: 14 residues. For the CDR3, the DNA is TGTGCCAGCAGTAATGACAGGAGCTATCAGCCCCAGCATTTT. It yields the protein CASSNDRSYQPQHF. Complete variable domain (other parts from reference TRBV2 and TRBJ1-5): EPEVTQTPSHQVTQMGQEVILRCVPISNHLYFYWYRQILGQKVEFLVSFYNNEISEKSEIFDDQFSVERPDGSNFTLKIRSTKLEDSAMYFCASSNDRSYQPQHFGDGTRLSIL.

Only one count was recorded for this clone. This chain links TRBV7-2 with TRBJ2-3; D gene uncertain. V shed 1 base and J shed 7 bases, with 9 bases lying between them. In germline, CDR1 is SGHTA, CDR2 FQGNSA. This CDR3 is built from 13 residues. In nucleotides, the CDR3 is TGTGCCAGCAGCTTAGTGGGTACGAATACGCAGTATTTT. Translation: CASSLVGTNTQYF.

V usage is TRBV2 and J usage is TRBJ1-6, with D uncertain. Germline CDR1 and CDR2: SNHLY and FYNNEI. The V and J ends lost 7 bases and 0 bases respectively, with 10 bases between them. The CDR3 loop spans 15 amino acids. CDR3 region: CASKQGPSYNSPLHF. The CDR3, as DNA: TGTGCCAGCAAGCAAGGCCCCTCCTATAATTCACCCCTCCACTTT.

The chain links TRBV21-1 to TRBJ1-2; the D call in the table, TRBD1, was not verified against the DNA. TRBV21-1 is a pseudogene. The CDR3 totals 12 residues. Here the CDR3 reads CASSKVPGRYTF. CDR3 sequence (DNA): TGTGCCAGCAGCAAAGTCCCAGGGCGCTACACCTTC.

The chain carries TRBV20-1 and TRBJ1-6, with no clear D. The CDR3 extends over 10 amino acids. V lost 0 bases to trimming and J lost 9 bases, with 0 bases between them. From germline, CDR1 is DFQATT and CDR2 SNEGSKA (reference sequence). The CDR3 loop is CSARDSPLHF. In DNA, the CDR3 is TGCAGTGCTAGAGATTCACCCCTCCACTTT.

In DNA, the CDR3 is TGCGCCAGCAGCGTAGCGGGGTATACCTACAATGAGCAGTTCTTC. It specifies CASSVAGYTYNEQFF. The chain combines TRBV10-1 with TRBJ2-1, with TRBD2 matching over 8 bases. This CDR3 is built from 15 residues. Unmatched junction bases numbered 6, after V lost 6 bases and J lost 2 bases. Germline values: CDR1 WNHNN, CDR2 SYGVQD (reference sequence).

The chain has TRBV4-3 and TRBJ1-5, with TRBD1 matching over 7 bases. The CDR3 extends over 14 amino acids. Germline values: CDR1 LGHNA, CDR2 YSLEER. Trimming at V came to 4 bases and at J to 4 bases, leaving 4 bases not matched to a gene. The CDR3 sequence is CASSPGTANQPQHF. The CDR3 DNA is TGCGCCAGCAGCCCCGGGACAGCGAATCAGCCCCAGCATTTT.

The J gene is TRBJ2-3, the V gene TRBV7-2; D is perhaps TRBD1 (5 bases). Germline V gives CDR1 SGHTA, CDR2 FQGNSA. Trimming stripped 1 base from V and 2 bases from J, with 10 bases between. The CDR3 totals 15 residues. CDR3 sequence (DNA): TGTGCCAGCAGCTTAGGCAGGGCTCCCACAGATACGCAGTATTTT. This gives the protein CASSLGRAPTDTQYF.

V usage is TRBV11-2 and J usage is TRBJ2-1; D is perhaps TRBD1 or TRBD2 (5 bases each). Germline assignment: CDR1 SGHAT and CDR2 FQNNGV. The CDR3 has 12 amino acids. V lost 3 bases and J lost 11, with 11 bases in between. CDR3 sequence (DNA): TGTGCCAGCAGCTTTGGGGGATACCAGCAGTTCTTC. Encoded protein: CASSFGGYQQFF.

The table lists this clone with a few counts. The chain has TRBV5-6 and TRBJ1-4, with 7 positions matching TRBD1. V gave up 0 bases and J gave up 13 bases; unmatched junction bases: 6. CDR1 and CDR2 from the germline V gene are SGHDT and YYEEEE. The CDR3 has 13 amino acids. In DNA form, the CDR3 reads TGTGCCAGCAGCTTGGGGGAGGGGGCAGGACTGTTTTTT. Translation gives CASSLGEGAGLFF.

The V call is TRBV2, the J call TRBJ1-2; D not certain. The germline V gene has CDR1 SNHLY and CDR2 FYNNEI. Deletions cut 3 bases from V and 0 bases from J, with 20 bases between. This CDR3 has 18 residues. The chain's CDR3 is CASSERPDWASANYGYTF. The CDR3, as DNA: TGTGCCAGCAGTGAGCGGCCGGACTGGGCCTCAGCTAACTATGGCTACACCTTC. The whole variable domain, filled in from reference TRBV2 and TRBJ1-2, reads EPEVTQTPSHQVTQMGQEVILRCVPISNHLYFYWYRQILGQKVEFLVSFYNNEISEKSEIFDDQFSVERPDGSNFTLKIRSTKLEDSAMYFCASSERPDWASANYGYTFGSGTRLTVV.

This chain's CDR3 is CASRPAGGPIDTQYF. Written as DNA, the CDR3 is TGTGCCAGCAGACCAGCGGGGGGGCCTATAGATACGCAGTATTTT. The V call is TRBV27, the J call TRBJ2-3; 10 nucleotides align to TRBD2. V shed 6 bases, J shed 5 bases, and the junction held 8 bases outside the gene matches. This CDR3 spans 15 amino acids. Germline V gene lookup returns CDR1 MNHEY and CDR2 SMNVEV (reference sequence).

The chain couples TRBV13 to TRBJ2-6; 12 bases match TRBD1. This CDR3 contains 18 residues. Per germline, CDR1 PRHDT and CDR2 FYEKMQ (reference sequence). V was clipped by 1 base and J by 2 bases; unmatched bases: 3. Here the CDR3 reads CASSLEGTGGAGANVLTF. The CDR3 coding sequence is TGTGCCAGCAGCTTAGAAGGGACAGGGGGCGCTGGGGCCAACGTCCTGACTTTC.

This chain connects TRBV5-1 to TRBJ2-7, with a tentative D call TRBD2 (6 bases). Germline V lookup: CDR1 SGHRS, CDR2 YFSETQ. This CDR3 region has 18 residues. V was cut by 3 bases and J by 6 bases, with 28 bases left in between. CDR3: CASSSPFSSGRVEGEQYF. In DNA form, the CDR3 reads TGCGCCAGCAGCTCCCCGTTTTCTTCGGGTAGGGTGGAGGGCGAGCAGTACTTC. Full variable domain (remainder filled in from reference TRBV5-1 and TRBJ2-7): KAGVTQTPRYLIKTRGQQVTLSCSPISGHRSVSWYQQTPGQGLQFLFEYFSETQRNKGNFPGRFSGRQFSNSRSEMNVSTLELGDSALYLCASSSPFSSGRVEGEQYFGPGTRLTVT.

In this sample, this clone turned up a few times. The rearrangement joins TRBV5-5 to TRBJ2-7; the match to TRBD1 covers 8 bases. The CDR3 spans 14 residues. J gave up 5 bases and V 0 bases, and 4 bases lay outside the gene matches. Germline values: CDR1 SGHKS, CDR2 YYEKEE (reference sequence). CDR3 sequence: CASSLGQGLDEQYF. CDR3 nucleotides: TGTGCCAGCAGCTTGGGACAGGGGTTAGACGAGCAGTACTTC.

This chain links TRBV6-5 with TRBJ1-2; TRBD1 aligns across 8 bases. J gave up 8 bases and V 6 bases, and 5 bases lay outside the gene matches. CDR3 length: 12 residues. Germline V gene lookup returns CDR1 MNHEY and CDR2 SVGAGI. In DNA form, the CDR3 reads TGTGCCAGCAGGCGGGGGACAGGCGGCTACACCTTC. Protein product: CASRRGTGGYTF.

The rearrangement joins TRBV19 to TRBJ1-2; D call uncertain. The CDR3 contains 13 residues. Germline V gene lookup returns CDR1 LNHDA and CDR2 SQIVND (reference sequence). V was clipped by 3 bases and J by 3 bases, with 8 bases between them. CDR3 sequence: CASSIAWDYGYTF. The CDR3, as DNA: TGTGCCAGTAGTATTGCCTGGGACTATGGCTACACCTTC. The variable domain in full, completed from reference TRBV19 and TRBJ1-2, reads DGGITQSPKYLFRKEGQNVTLSCEQNLNHDAMYWYRQDPGQGLRLIYYSQIVNDFQKGDIAEGYSVSREKKESFPLTVTSAQKNPTAFYLCASSIAWDYGYTFGSGTRLTVV.

The CDR3 loop reads CASSQARTLGTGSYEQYF. CDR3 nucleotides: TGCGCCAGCAGCCAAGCCCGCACCCTCGGGACGGGCTCCTACGAGCAGTACTTC. V gene TRBV4-3 combines with J gene TRBJ2-7; D assignment may be TRBD1 or TRBD2 (5 bases each). Trimming shortened V by 1 base and J by 0 bases, and 19 bases separated the two germline ends. The CDR3 length is 18 residues. The V gene's germline CDR1 is LGHNA and CDR2 YSLEER.

The chain combines TRBV13 with TRBJ2-7; possibly TRBD1 for D (5 bases). V was trimmed by 4 bases and J by 1 base, leaving 11 bases between them. Germline values: CDR1 PRHDT, CDR2 FYEKMQ (reference sequence). This CDR3 comprises 14 residues. As DNA, the CDR3 is TGTGCCAGCAGCTCCAGACAGCGTTCCTACGAGCAGTACTTC. It yields the protein CASSSRQRSYEQYF.